This record covers a single T cell receptor beta chain. Primed by a sample-barcoded 5' primer and a J-beta primer mix, a second PCR proceeded for about 7 to 11 cycles. TCRdb re-analysed the 5' RACE reads in MiXCR, keeping a single row per CDR3 protein. The sample includes about 1 million distinct CDR3 sequences, 20% to 25% of them seen just once. This entry is derived from a study of blood T cells in healthy people across ages. Germline V gene lookup returns CDR1 MGHDK and CDR2 SYGVNS. The CDR3 extends over 15 amino acids. After removal of 10 bases from V and 3 bases from J, the junction contained 14 bases not matched to a gene. These data also formed part of another study, on T cells of mothers and their children. As that study records: Extraction yielded RNA that went, in full, into cDNA synthesis at around 1.6 ug per 15 ul.

Sequencing was done on a sample of blood. This chain joins TRBV25-1 and TRBJ2-5; TRBD1 matches 7 bases. This TCR derives from a girl aged 2-15 years in good health. CDR3 in DNA: TGTGCCAACCCCGTGGGCTCAGACAGGGAAGAGACCCAGTACTTC. This codes for CANPVGSDREETQYF.